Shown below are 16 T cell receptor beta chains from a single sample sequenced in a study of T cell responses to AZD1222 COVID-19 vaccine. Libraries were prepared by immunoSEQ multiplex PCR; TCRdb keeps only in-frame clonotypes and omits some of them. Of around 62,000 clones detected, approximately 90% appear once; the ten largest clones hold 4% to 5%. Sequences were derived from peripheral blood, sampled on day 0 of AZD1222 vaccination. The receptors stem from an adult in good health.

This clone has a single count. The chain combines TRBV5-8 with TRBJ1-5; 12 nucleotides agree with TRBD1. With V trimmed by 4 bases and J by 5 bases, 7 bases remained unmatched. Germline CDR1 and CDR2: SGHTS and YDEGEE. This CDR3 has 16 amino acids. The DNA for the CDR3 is TGTGCCAGCAGCCCGTCCGGGACAGGGGGCCATCAGCCCCAGCATTTT. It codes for CASSPSGTGGHQPQHF. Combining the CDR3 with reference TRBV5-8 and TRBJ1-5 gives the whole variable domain EAGVTQSPTHLIKTRGQQATLRCSPISGHTSVYWYQQALGLGLQFLLWYDEGEERNRGNFPPRFSGRQFPNYSSELNVNALELEDSALYLCASSPSGTGGHQPQHFGDGTRLSIL.

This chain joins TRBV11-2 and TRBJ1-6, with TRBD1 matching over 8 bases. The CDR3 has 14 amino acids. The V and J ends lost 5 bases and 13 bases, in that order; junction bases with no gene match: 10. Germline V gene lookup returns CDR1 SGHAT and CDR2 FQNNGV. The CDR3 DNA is TGTGCCAGCAGCCCGGACAGGGCGATCAGGCCCCTCCACTTT. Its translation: CASSPDRAIRPLHF. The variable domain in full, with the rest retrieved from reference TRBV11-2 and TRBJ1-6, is EAGVAQSPRYKIIEKRQSVAFWCNPISGHATLYWYQQILGQGPKLLIQFQNNGVVDDSQLPKDRFSAERLKGVDSTLKIQPAKLEDSAVYLCASSPDRAIRPLHFGNGTRLTVT.

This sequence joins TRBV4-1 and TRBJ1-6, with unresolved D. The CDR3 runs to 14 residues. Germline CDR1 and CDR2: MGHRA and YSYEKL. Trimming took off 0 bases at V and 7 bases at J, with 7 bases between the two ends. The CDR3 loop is CASSQDSANSPLHF. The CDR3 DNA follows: TGCGCCAGCAGCCAAGATTCAGCAAATTCACCCCTCCACTTT.

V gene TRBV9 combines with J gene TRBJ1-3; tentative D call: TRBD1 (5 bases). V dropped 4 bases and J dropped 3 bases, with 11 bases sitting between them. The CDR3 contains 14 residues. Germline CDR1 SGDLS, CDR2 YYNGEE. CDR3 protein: CASSTDSIGNTIYF. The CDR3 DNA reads TGTGCCAGCAGCACTGACAGTATTGGAAACACCATATATTTT.

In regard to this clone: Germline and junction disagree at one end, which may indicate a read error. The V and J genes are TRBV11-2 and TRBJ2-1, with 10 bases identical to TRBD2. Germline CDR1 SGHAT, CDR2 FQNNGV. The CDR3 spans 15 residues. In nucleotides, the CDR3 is TGTGCCAGCAGGTTAGGACTAGCGGCCCCCAATGAGCAGTTCTTC. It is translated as CASRLGLAAPNEQFF.

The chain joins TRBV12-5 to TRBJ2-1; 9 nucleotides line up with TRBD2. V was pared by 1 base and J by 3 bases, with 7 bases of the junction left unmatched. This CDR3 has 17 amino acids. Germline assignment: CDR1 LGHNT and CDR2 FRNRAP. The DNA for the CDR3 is TGTGCTAGTGGTTTGGGTATTAGCGGGGGTGTCTACAATGAGCAGTTCTTC. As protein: CASGLGISGGVYNEQFF. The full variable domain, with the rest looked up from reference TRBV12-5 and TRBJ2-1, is DARVTQTPRHKVTEMGQEVTMRCQPILGHNTVFWYRQTMMQGLELLAYFRNRAPLDDSGMPKDRFSAEMPDATLATLKIQPSEPRDSAVYFCASGLGISGGVYNEQFFGPGTRLTVL.

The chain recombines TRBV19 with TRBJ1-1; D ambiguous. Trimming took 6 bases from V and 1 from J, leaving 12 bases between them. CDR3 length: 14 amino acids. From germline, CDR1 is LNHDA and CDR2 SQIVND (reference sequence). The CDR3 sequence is CASSGSAANTEAFF. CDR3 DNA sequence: TGTGCCAGTAGCGGATCAGCGGCGAACACTGAAGCTTTCTTT. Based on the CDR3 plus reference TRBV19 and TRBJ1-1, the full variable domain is DGGITQSPKYLFRKEGQNVTLSCEQNLNHDAMYWYRQDPGQGLRLIYYSQIVNDFQKGDIAEGYSVSREKKESFPLTVTSAQKNPTAFYLCASSGSAANTEAFFGQGTRLTVV.

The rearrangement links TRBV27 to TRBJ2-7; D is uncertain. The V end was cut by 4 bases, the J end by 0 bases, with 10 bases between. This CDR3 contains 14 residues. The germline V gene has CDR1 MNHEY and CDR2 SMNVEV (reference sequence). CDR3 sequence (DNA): TGTGCCAGCAGTTACGGCTTACACTCCTACGAGCAGTACTTC. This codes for CASSYGLHSYEQYF.

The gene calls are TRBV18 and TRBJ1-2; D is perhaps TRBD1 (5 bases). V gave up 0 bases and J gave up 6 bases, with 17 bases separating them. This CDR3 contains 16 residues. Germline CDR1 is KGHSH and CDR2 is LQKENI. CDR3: CASSPPAGRLGNGYTF. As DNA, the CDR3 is TGTGCCAGCTCACCACCAGCGGGACGGCTAGGGAATGGCTACACCTTC.

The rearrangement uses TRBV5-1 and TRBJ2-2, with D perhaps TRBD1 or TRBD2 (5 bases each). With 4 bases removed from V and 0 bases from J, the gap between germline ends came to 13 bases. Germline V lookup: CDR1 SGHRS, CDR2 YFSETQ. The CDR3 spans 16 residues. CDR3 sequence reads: CASSLGDAANTGELFF. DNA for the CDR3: TGCGCCAGCAGCCTCGGGGACGCTGCGAACACCGGGGAGCTGTTTTTT.

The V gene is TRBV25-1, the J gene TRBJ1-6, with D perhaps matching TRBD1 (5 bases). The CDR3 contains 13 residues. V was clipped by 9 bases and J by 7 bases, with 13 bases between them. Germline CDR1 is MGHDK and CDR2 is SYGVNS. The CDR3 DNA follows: TGTGCCAGTCTGGGGGACTCCAATTCACCCCTCCACTTT. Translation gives CASLGDSNSPLHF. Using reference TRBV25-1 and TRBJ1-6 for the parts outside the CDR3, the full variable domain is EADIYQTPRYLVIGTGKKITLECSQTMGHDKMYWYQQDPGMELHLIHYSYGVNSTEKGDLSSESTVSRIRTEHFPLTLESARPSHTSQYLCASLGDSNSPLHFGNGTRLTVT.

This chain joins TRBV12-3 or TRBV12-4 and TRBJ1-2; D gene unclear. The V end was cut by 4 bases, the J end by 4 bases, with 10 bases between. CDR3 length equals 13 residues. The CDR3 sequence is CASSSSDLYGYTF. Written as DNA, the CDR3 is TGTGCCAGCAGTTCCTCGGACCTCTATGGCTACACCTTC.

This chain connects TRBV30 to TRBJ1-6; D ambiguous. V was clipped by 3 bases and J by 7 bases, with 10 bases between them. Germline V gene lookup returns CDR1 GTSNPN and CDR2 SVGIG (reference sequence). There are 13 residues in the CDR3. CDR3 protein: CAWSSTANSPLHF. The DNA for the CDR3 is TGTGCCTGGAGCTCCACCGCAAATTCACCCCTCCACTTT.

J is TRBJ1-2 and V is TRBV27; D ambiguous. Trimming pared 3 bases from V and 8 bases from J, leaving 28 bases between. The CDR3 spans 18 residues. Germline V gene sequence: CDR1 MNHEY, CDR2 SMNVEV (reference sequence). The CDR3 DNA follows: TGTGCCAGCAGTTTCCCCATTCTCCCCAGAAGTCAGAACCGGGGCTACACCTTC. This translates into CASSFPILPRSQNRGYTF.

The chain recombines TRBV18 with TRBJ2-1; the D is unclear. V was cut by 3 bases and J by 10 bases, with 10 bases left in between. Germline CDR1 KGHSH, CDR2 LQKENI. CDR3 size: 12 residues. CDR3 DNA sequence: TGTGCCAGCTCACCCAATGATTGGGAGCAGTTCTTC. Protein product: CASSPNDWEQFF.

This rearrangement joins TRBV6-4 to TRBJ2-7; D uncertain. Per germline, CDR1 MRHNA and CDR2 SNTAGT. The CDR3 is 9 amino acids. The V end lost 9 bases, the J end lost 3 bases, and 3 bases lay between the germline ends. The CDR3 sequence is CARFYEQYF. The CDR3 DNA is TGTGCCAGATTCTACGAGCAGTACTTC.